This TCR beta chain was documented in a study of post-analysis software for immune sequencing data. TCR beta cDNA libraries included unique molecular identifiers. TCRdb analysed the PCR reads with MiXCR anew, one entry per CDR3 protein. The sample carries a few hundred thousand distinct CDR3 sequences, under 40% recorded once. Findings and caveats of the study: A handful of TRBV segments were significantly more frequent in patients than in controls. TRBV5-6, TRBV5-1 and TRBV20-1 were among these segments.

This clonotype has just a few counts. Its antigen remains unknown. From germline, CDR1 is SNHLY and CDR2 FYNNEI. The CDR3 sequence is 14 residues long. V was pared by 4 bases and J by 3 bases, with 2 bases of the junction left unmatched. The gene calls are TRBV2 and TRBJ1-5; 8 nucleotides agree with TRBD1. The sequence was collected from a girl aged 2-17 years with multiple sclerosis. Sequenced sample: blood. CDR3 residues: CASSGQGFNQPQHF. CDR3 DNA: TGTGCCAGCAGTGGACAGGGGTTCAATCAGCCCCAGCATTTT.